The present TCR beta chain was sequenced within a study of cytotoxic CD8 clonotypes in ibrutinib-treated CLL. Study-wide results and limits: Baseline clonality, higher than in age-matched healthy donors, tracked circulating CD8+ T-cell counts. Treatment saw public clonotypes, which were uncommon, either contract or stay stable. Sampling times (in sustained-remission versus progressing patients) were not the same.

Only in-frame clones appear in the TCRdb table, and some are missing; sequencing was by immunoSEQ multiplex PCR. The repertoire consists of 35,000 to 45,000 clones, with approximately 70% occurring once and the leading ten covering less than 15%. This CDR3 region has 11 residues. Germline-derived CDR1 and CDR2 are MNHNS and SASEGT. Trimming took off 7 bases at V and 5 bases at J, with 8 bases between the two ends. About 2 micrograms of genomic DNA, which was extracted from cryopreserved PBMCs, served as the material used for the TCR beta libraries. To note about this clone: As yet, its antigen is unknown.

The receptor comes from a human donor with chronic lymphocytic leukemia. Material: PBMCs, obtained after 12 months of ibrutinib treatment. The V and J genes are TRBV6-1 and TRBJ2-5; D is unclear. The CDR3 DNA follows: TGTGCCAGCACCTTTAAGGAGACCCAGTACTTC. Amino acids: CASTFKETQYF.